This note documents a single TCR beta chain sequence. The RNA, about 0.45 to 1 ug, was put through reverse transcription using random hexamers. In TCRdb, the immunoSEQ multiplex PCR reads were re-called with MiXCR into one record per CDR3 protein. The data hold around 230,000 distinct CDR3 sequences, with about 96% observed a single time. These data are taken from a study of CD8 T cells in Susac syndrome. CDR1 and CDR2 from the germline V gene are DFQATT and SNEGSKA (reference sequence). The CDR3 runs to 15 residues. The ends were cut back, 3 bases at V and 0 bases at J, with 14 bases in the middle. The sequenced sample was CD4+ T cells from PBMCs. The V call is TRBV20-1, the J call TRBJ2-5; a weak D match, TRBD2 (6 bases). The sequence derives from a human donor with Susac syndrome. The CDR3 region has the DNA TGCAGTGCTAGTTGGTTGCGGGGAGACCAAGAGACCCAGTACTTC. This encodes CSASWLRGDQETQYF.